This TCR beta chain is drawn from a study of blood T cells in healthy people across ages (dated by TCRdb to the mid-2010s). About the full investigation: Template switching captured roughly one uniquely barcoded TCR beta cDNA molecule per two T cells in model experiments. The study measured age-related changes in TCR beta repertoire diversity using deep sequencing normalized with unique cDNA molecular identifiers. Four age groups were formed from the donors: young (average roughly 15 years), middle-aged (approximately 40), aged (62) and long-lived (around 80). Donors of different ages were randomly distributed across sequencing lanes to avoid experimental bias. The study analyzed two additional independent replicas of 1 million unique cDNA reads from the same blood draw for two donors, one aged 18 to 29 and one aged 80 or older. What the research found in general, with its limitations: A strong correlation was found between observed TCR beta diversity and the percentage of naive T cells measured by flow cytometry. Compared with the aged group, the long-lived group had more naive CD4+ T cells, fewer expanded clones and increased TCR diversity, a pattern suggesting age selection. Donor CMV infection status was unknown, potentially confounding age-related changes in expanded clonotypes. Observed TCR beta diversity per million T cells fell roughly linearly with age, and a significant reduction was already apparent by age about 38. Estimates of total diversity from one million sequenced T cells were regarded as lower bounds and underestimates. Since profiling was done on bulk unsorted PBMCs, naive and antigen-experienced compartments could not be conclusively compared.

Library prep was done by 5' RACE. Sequenced on an Illumina HiSeq 2500. A second PCR of roughly 6 to 11 cycles was run with a J-beta primer mix and a sample-barcoded 5' primer. Each TCR beta cDNA molecule received a unique molecular identifier from a template-switch 5' adaptor carrying 12 random nucleotides. Each sample yielded at least 3 million CDR3-containing paired-end reads. The Mint cDNA synthesis kit, primed by a TRBC-specific oligonucleotide, was used to synthesize first-strand cDNA from all RNA. Following uracil-DNA glycosylase treatment, all cDNA underwent a first 18-cycle PCR with the universal primers M1SS and BC2_uni_R. Processing in the source paper ran as follows. For normalization, 1 million high-quality reads, each with a distinct molecular identifier, were randomly selected from each sample. Instead of being binned into consensus sequences, reads that shared molecular identifiers were thrown out. MiTCR, run with a Q25 quality threshold and the strictest error-elimination algorithm, handled CDR3 identification, clonotype clustering and error correction. A nonparametric unseen species model using Euler transformation provided a lower-bound estimate of total TCR beta diversity. TCRdb passed the public sequencing reads through fastp at Q25 and MiXCR, retaining productive beta sequences. Records with the same CDR3 protein are collapsed into one entry carrying the most frequent genes and DNA. The V and J calls shown here were made by TCRdb, not taken from the authors' results. Within this sample are some 800,000 distinct CDR3 sequences, with under 55% of them counted one time only. The ten largest clones represent 15% to 25% of the sample.

Donors were a few dozen systemically healthy Caucasian individuals from Russia aged roughly 6 to 90 years. Around 10 milliliters of peripheral blood were drawn from each donor into EDTA-treated Vacutainer tubes. Ficoll-Paque density-gradient centrifugation was used to isolate PBMCs, with at least 6 million obtained per sample. Total RNA was extracted from PBMCs with Trizol reagent, with at least 5 micrograms obtained per sample. For every donor, flow cytometry on a PBMC aliquot measured the percentage of naive CD45RAhigh/CD27high T cells. Note on this clonotype: Its cognate antigen has yet to be identified. No base quality information exists; no much larger clone differs at one position.

V and J are trimmed by 7 bases and 0 bases, and the gene matches miss 4 bases of the junction. CDR1 and CDR2, looked up from the germline V gene, are SGHRS and YFSETQ. The CDR3 has 16 amino acids, counting the end cysteine and phenylalanine. The entry retains the CDR3 DNA only, 48 bases that are in frame from base 1. Sequenced input: blood. The sequence derives from a man aged 55 to 70 in good health. Here the chain combines TRBV5-1 and TRBJ2-3, with 14 bases aligning to TRBD2. The DNA sequence is as follows: TGCGCCAGCGGAGGACTAGCGGGGGGAAGCACAGATACGCAGTATTTT. The translation is CASGGLAGGSTDTQYF.